One sample yielded the 7 T cell receptor beta chains listed below, sequenced in a study of OX40 agonist ivuxolimab in advanced cancers. Assay: immunoSEQ multiplex PCR; the TCRdb copy retains only in-frame clones and omits some. Among 80,000 to 100,000 clones, roughly 94% were seen once, and the ten largest hold more than 0.15%. Sequenced material: CD4+ or CD8+ T cells sorted from blood, taken in a trial of the OX40 agonist ivuxolimab. These receptors all come from an adult with an advanced solid tumor such as melanoma, head and neck, liver or kidney cancer.

The chain recombines TRBV5-5 with TRBJ1-5; no clear D gene. From germline, CDR1 is SGHKS and CDR2 YYEKEE (reference sequence). V lost 2 bases to trimming and J lost 7 bases, with 7 bases between them. This CDR3 region has 12 residues. The DNA for the CDR3 is TGTGCCAGCAGCTTCCCCCACCAGCCCCAGCATTTT. Its protein product is CASSFPHQPQHF.

In nucleotides, the CDR3 is TGTGCCAGCAGCTTAGGTCGAGGCGCCGGGAACTATGGCTACACCTTC. Protein: CASSLGRGAGNYGYTF. The chain carries TRBV11-2 and TRBJ1-2; D is undetermined. V lost 1 base, J lost 2 bases, and 14 bases lay in between. This CDR3 has 16 residues. The germline V gene has CDR1 SGHAT and CDR2 FQNNGV. Full variable domain (outside the CDR3, taken from reference TRBV11-2 and TRBJ1-2): EAGVAQSPRYKIIEKRQSVAFWCNPISGHATLYWYQQILGQGPKLLIQFQNNGVVDDSQLPKDRFSAERLKGVDSTLKIQPAKLEDSAVYLCASSLGRGAGNYGYTFGSGTRLTVV.

The V gene is TRBV6-5, the J gene TRBJ2-4; D uncertain. The CDR3 is made up of 15 amino acids. Trimming stripped 6 bases from V and 3 bases from J, with 15 bases between. The germline V gene encodes CDR1 MNHEY and CDR2 SVGAGI. CDR3 DNA: TGTGCCAGCAGCCCTCGGACGGTTGACAAAAACATTCAGTACTTC. As protein: CASSPRTVDKNIQYF.

On this clone: This sample also contains other DNA sequences that code for the same CDR3. The rearrangement uses TRBV6-5 and TRBJ2-6, with 7 positions matching TRBD1. V lost 5 bases and J lost 2; bases outside the gene matches: 3. Germline CDR1 MNHEY, CDR2 SVGAGI. The CDR3 is 15 residues long. In DNA form, the CDR3 reads TGTGCCAGCAGTAGGCAGGGGGCTGGGGCCAACGTCCTGACTTTC. Translating gives CASSRQGAGANVLTF.

V gene TRBV9 combines with J gene TRBJ2-1; TRBD2 aligns across 9 bases. This CDR3 is built from 16 residues. Trimming cost V 2 bases and J 3 bases; bases outside gene matches: 6. Germline V gene sequence: CDR1 SGDLS, CDR2 YYNGEE. CDR3 DNA: TGTGCCAGCAGCGTGGATCTAGCGGGGTACTACAATGAGCAGTTCTTC. Protein: CASSVDLAGYYNEQFF.

This rearrangement joins TRBV6-1 to TRBJ2-7, with D perhaps matching TRBD1 (5 bases). The CDR3 sequence is 13 residues long. Between the trimmed V and J ends, which lost 8 bases and 7 bases, there was a span of 18 bases. Looked up from germline, CDR1 is MNHNS and CDR2 is SASEGT. The CDR3, as DNA: TGTGCCAGCCTCCCAGAAGGGGCTCGGGAGCAGTACTTC. It is translated as CASLPEGAREQYF.

This rearrangement joins TRBV10-3 to TRBJ2-3; D perhaps matches TRBD1 (6 bases). The V end was cut by 11 bases, the J end by 2 bases, with 14 bases between. The CDR3 contains 13 residues. Germline V gene lookup returns CDR1 ENHRY and CDR2 SYGVKD. As DNA, the CDR3 is TGTGCCTCCAGGGGCTTGTCCACAGATACGCAGTATTTT. The encoded protein is CASRGLSTDTQYF.